What follows describes a single T cell receptor (beta chain). Its specificity is unknown. These data are taken from a study of cytomegalovirus exposure and HLA in healthy donors. In the study overall: Caucasian-associated ancestry cluster membership applied to under 85% of approximately 420 genotyped donors.

Study-level results: The study found most TCR sequences rare, yet found some public TCRs in many donors.

Primers for the PCR totalled 60 Vbeta and 13 Jbeta. Measured with immunoSEQ multiplex PCR; TCRdb has only the in-frame clones, and not every one. The sample contains about 150,000 clones, roughly 83% of which appear only once. V trimming: 2 bases; J trimming: 2 bases; junction bases outside the gene matches: 8. Looked up from germline, CDR1 is MGHRA and CDR2 is YSYEKL. CDR3 length: 16 amino acids. The sequenced material came from PBMCs. The TCR sequence derives from a boy aged 2 to 9 in good health and CMV-seronegative. This chain connects TRBV4-1 to TRBJ1-2; 7 bases map to TRBD1. The DNA of the CDR3 is TGCGCCAGCAGCCAATCACCGACAGGGAACAACTATGGCTACACCTTC. Its protein is CASSQSPTGNNYGYTF.